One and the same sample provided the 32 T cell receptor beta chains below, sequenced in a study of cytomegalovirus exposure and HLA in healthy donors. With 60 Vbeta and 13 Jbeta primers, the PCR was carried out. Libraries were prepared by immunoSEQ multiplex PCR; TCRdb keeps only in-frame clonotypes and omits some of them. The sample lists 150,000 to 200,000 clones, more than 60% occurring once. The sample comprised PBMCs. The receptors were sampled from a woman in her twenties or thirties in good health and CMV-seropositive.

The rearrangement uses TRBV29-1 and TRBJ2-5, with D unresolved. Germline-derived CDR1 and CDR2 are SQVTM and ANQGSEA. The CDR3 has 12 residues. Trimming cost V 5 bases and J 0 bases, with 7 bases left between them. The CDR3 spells CSVLRNQETQYF. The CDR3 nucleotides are TGCAGCGTTCTCAGAAACCAAGAGACCCAGTACTTC.

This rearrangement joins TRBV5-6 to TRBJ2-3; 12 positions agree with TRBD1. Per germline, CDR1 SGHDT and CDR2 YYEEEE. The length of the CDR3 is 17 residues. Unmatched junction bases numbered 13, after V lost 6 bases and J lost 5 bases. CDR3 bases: TGTGCCAGCAACTTCGGCGGGACAGGGGGCTTAGGAGATACGCAGTATTTT. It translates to CASNFGGTGGLGDTQYF.

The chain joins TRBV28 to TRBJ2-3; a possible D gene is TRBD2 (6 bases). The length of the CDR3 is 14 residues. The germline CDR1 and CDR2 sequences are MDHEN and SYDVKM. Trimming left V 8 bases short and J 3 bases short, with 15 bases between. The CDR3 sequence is CASELGGVTDTQYF. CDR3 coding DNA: TGTGCCAGCGAATTGGGGGGAGTAACAGATACGCAGTATTTT.

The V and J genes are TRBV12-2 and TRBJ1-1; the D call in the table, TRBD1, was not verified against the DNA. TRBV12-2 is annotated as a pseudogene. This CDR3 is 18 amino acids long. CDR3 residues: CASRLGDRNRGRCTEAFF. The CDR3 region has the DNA TGTGCAAGTCGCTTAGGAGACAGAAACAGGGGGCGTTGCACTGAAGCTTTCTTT.

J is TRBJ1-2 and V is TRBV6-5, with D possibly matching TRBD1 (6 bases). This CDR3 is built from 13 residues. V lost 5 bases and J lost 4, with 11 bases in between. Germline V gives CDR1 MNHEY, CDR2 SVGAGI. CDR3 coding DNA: TGTGCCAGCAGTAATACAGGGCCCTATGGCTACACCTTC. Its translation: CASSNTGPYGYTF.

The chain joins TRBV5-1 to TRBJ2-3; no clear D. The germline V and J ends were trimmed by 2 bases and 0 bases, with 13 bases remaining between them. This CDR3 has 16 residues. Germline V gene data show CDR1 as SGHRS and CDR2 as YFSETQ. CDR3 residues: CASSFLLAVSTDTQYF. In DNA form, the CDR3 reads TGCGCCAGCAGCTTCCTTTTAGCAGTAAGCACAGATACGCAGTATTTT.

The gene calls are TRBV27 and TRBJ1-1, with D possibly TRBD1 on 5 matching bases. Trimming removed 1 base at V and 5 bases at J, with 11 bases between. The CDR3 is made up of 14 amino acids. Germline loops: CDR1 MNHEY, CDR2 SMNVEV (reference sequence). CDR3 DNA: TGTGCCAGCAGTTTATTGGACATTGGGACTGAAGCTTTCTTT. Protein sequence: CASSLLDIGTEAFF.

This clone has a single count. CDR3 bases: TGTGCCAGCACGACTAGCGGGATGTACGAGCAGTACTTC. Residues: CASTTSGMYEQYF. V gene TRBV6-6 combines with J gene TRBJ2-7; TRBD2 matches 11 bases. The germline V gene encodes CDR1 MNHNY and CDR2 SVGAGI (reference sequence). V trimming: 7 bases; J trimming: 4 bases; junction bases outside the gene matches: 3. This CDR3 has 13 amino acids.

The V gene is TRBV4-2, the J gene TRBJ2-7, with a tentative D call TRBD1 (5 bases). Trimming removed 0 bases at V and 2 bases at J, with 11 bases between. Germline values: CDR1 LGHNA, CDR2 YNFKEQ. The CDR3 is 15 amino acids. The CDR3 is CASSQDRGQAYEQYF. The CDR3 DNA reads TGTGCCAGCAGCCAAGACAGAGGACAAGCCTACGAGCAGTACTTC.

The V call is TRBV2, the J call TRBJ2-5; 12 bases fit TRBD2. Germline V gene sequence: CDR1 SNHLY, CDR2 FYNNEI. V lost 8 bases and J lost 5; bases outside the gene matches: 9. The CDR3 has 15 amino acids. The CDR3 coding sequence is TGTGCCAGCGGACTAGCGGGACTCTCCGGGGAGACCCAGTACTTC. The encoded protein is CASGLAGLSGETQYF.

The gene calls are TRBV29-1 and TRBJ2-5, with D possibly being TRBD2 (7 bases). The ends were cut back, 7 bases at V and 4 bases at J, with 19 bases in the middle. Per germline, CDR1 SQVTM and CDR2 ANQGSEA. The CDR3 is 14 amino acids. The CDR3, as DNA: TGCAGCGCCGTCGGGGGGCTTTTGGTAGAGACCCAGTACTTC. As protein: CSAVGGLLVETQYF. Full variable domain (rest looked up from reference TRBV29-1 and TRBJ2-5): SAVISQKPSRDICQRGTSLTIQCQVDSQVTMMFWYRQQPGQSLTLIATANQGSEATYESGFVIDKFPISRPNLTFSTLTVSNMSPEDSSIYLCSAVGGLLVETQYFGPGTRLLVL.

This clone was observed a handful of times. The CDR3 DNA follows: TGTGCCATCAGTGACTCCGGGACACTAAGGACCGGGGAGCTGTTTTTT. Protein: CAISDSGTLRTGELFF. The chain employs TRBV10-3 and TRBJ2-2; tentatively, D is TRBD1 (6 bases). The length of the CDR3 is 16 residues. Trimming took 3 bases from V and 5 from J, leaving 16 bases between them. Germline V gene data show CDR1 as ENHRY and CDR2 as SYGVKD.

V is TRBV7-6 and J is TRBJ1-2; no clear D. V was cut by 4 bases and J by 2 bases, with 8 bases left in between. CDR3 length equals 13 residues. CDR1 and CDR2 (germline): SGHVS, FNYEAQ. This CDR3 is CASSSGVNYGYTF. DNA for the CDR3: TGTGCCAGCAGCTCAGGTGTCAACTATGGCTACACCTTC.

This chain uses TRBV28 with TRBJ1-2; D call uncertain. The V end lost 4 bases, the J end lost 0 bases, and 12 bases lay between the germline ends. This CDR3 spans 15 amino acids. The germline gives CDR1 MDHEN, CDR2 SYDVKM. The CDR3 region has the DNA TGTGCCAGCAGTTCGTCCCTACAGCCTAACTATGGCTACACCTTC. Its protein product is CASSSSLQPNYGYTF.

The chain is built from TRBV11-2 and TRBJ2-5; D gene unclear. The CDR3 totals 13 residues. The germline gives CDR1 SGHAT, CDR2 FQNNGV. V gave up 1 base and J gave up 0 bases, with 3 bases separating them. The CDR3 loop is CASSLADQETQYF. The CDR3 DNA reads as TGTGCCAGCAGCTTAGCGGACCAAGAGACCCAGTACTTC.

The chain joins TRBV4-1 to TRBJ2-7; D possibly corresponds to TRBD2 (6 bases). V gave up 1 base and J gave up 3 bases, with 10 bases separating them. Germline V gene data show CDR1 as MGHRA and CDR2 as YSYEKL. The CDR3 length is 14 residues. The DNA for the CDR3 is TGCGCCAGCAGCCAAGTGACGGGACTCTACGAGCAGTACTTC. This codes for CASSQVTGLYEQYF.

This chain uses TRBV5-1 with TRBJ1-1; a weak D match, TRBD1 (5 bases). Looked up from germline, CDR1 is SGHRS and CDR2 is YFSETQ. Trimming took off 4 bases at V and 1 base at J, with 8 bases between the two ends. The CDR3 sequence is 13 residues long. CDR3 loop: CASSVTGNTEAFF. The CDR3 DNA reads TGCGCCAGCAGCGTTACAGGGAACACTGAAGCTTTCTTT.

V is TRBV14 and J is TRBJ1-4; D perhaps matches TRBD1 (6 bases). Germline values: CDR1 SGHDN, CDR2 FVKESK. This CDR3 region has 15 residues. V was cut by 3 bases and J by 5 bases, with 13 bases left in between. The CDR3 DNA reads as TGTGCCAGCAGCCAGCAGGGGAGCGGCAATGAAAAACTGTTTTTT. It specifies CASSQQGSGNEKLFF.

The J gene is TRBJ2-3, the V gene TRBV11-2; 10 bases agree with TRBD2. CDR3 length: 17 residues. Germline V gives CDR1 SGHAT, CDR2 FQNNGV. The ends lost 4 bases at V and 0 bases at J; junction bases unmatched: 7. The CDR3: CASSSRGSGGSTDTQYF. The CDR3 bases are TGTGCCAGCAGCTCCCGGGGTAGCGGGGGGAGCACAGATACGCAGTATTTT.

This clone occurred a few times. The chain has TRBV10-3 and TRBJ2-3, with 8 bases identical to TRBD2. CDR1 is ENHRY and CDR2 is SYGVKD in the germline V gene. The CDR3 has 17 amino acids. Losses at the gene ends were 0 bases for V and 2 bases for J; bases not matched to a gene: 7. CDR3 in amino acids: CAISESSGSGVTDTQYF. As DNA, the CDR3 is TGTGCCATCAGTGAGTCCAGCGGGAGTGGTGTCACAGATACGCAGTATTTT.

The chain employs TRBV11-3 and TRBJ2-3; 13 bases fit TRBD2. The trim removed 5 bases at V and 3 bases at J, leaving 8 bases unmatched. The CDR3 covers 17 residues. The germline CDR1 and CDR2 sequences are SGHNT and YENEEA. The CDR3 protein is CASSERLAGGRTDTQYF. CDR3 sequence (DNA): TGTGCCAGCAGCGAGCGACTAGCGGGAGGAAGAACAGATACGCAGTATTTT.

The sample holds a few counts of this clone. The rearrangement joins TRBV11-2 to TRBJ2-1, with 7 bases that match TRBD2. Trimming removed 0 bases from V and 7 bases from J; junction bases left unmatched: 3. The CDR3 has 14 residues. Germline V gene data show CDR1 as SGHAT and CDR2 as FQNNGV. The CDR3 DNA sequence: TGTGCCAGCAGCTTAGATCACGGGGGGAATGAGCAGTTCTTC. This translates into CASSLDHGGNEQFF.

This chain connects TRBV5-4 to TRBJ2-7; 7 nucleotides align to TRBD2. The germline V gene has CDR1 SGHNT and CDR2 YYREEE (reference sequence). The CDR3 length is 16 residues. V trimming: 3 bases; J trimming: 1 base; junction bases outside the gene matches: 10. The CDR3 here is CASSWGGRMGSYEQYF. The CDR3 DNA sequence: TGTGCCAGCAGCTGGGGAGGGCGGATGGGTTCCTACGAGCAGTACTTC.

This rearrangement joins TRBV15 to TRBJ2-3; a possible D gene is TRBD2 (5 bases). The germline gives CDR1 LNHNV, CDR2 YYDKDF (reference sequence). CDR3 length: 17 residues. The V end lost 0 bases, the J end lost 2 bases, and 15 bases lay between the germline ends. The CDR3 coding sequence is TGTGCCACCAGCAGAGATTCGGGCGGGCGGTACACAGATACGCAGTATTTT. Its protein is CATSRDSGGRYTDTQYF.

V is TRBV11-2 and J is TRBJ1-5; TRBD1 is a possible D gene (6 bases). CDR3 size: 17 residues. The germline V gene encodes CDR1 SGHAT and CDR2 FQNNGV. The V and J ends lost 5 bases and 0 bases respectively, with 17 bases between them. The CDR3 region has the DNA TGTGCCAGCAGCCGGACAGTACGGGGATATAGCAATCAGCCCCAGCATTTT. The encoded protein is CASSRTVRGYSNQPQHF.

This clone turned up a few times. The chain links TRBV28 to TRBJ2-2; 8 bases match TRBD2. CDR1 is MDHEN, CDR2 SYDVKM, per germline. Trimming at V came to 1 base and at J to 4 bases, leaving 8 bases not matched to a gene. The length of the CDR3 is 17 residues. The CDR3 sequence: CASSLLEAGVVTGELFF. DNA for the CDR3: TGTGCCAGCAGTTTATTAGAAGCGGGAGTAGTCACCGGGGAGCTGTTTTTT. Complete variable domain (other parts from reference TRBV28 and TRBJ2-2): DVKVTQSSRYLVKRTGEKVFLECVQDMDHENMFWYRQDPGLGLRLIYFSYDVKMKEKGDIPEGYSVSREKKERFSLILESASTNQTSMYLCASSLLEAGVVTGELFFGEGSRLTVL.

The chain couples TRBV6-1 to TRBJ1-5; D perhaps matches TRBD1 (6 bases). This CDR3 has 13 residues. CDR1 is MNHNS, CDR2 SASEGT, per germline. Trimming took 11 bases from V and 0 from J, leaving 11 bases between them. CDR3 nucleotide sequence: TGTGCCGGTCACAGGGATAGCAATCAGCCCCAGCATTTT. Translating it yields CAGHRDSNQPQHF.

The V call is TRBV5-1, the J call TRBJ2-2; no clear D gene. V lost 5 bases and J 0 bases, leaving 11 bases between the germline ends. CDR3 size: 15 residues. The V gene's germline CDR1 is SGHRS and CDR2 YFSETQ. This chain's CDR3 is CASSYDQANTGELFF. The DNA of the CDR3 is TGCGCCAGCAGTTACGACCAGGCGAACACCGGGGAGCTGTTTTTT.

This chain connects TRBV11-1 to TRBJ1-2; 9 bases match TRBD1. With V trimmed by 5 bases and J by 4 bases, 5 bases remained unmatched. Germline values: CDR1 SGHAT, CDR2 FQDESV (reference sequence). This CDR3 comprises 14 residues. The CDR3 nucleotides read TGTGCCAGCAGCCTGAGACAGGGGGTCTATGGCTACACCTTC. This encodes CASSLRQGVYGYTF.

The CDR3 is CASSLGQGNYGYTF. The CDR3 nucleotides read TGTGCCAGCAGCTTGGGACAGGGCAACTATGGCTACACCTTC. The rearrangement links TRBV5-8 to TRBJ1-2, with TRBD1 matching 7 bases. Germline loops: CDR1 SGHTS, CDR2 YDEGEE. CDR3 size: 14 residues. V shed 0 bases and J 2 bases; nucleotides not matched to a gene: 1.

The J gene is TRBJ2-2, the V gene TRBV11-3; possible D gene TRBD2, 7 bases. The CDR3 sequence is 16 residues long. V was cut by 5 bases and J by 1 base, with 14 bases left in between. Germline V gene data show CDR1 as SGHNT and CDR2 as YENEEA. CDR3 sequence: CASSPEGGLNTGELFF. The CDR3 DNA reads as TGTGCCAGCAGCCCGGAGGGGGGGTTGAACACCGGGGAGCTGTTTTTT.

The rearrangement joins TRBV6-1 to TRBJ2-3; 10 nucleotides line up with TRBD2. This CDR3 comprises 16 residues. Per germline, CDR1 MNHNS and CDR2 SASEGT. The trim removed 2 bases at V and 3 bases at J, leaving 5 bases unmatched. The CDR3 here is CASSENLGLATDTQYF. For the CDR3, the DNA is TGTGCCAGCAGTGAAAACCTGGGACTAGCGACAGATACGCAGTATTTT.